A selection of T cell receptor beta chains follows, all from one sample in a study of blood T cells in healthy people across ages. One entry per CDR3 protein results from TCRdb running MiXCR on the 5' RACE reads. Of hundreds of thousands of distinct CDR3 sequences in the sample, about 48% were seen once. Sequencing used blood. The receptors shown here come from a man aged 25 to 40 in good health. The CDR3 runs from the conserved cysteine through the conserved F or W. Fields, in order: D gene, clone size, V gene, J gene, CDR3 protein, CDR3 DNA. D genes are given only for firm matches. Only part of the rows carry a size: once, few, many, or a class if the clone is expanded.

>.|many|TRBV12-3/TRBV12-4|TRBJ2-3
CASQSDSGTYTQYF
TGTGCCAGCCAGAGTGACAGTGGTACATATACGCAGTATTTT
>.|.|TRBV6-6|TRBJ1-2
CASSYLGNYGYTF
TGTGCCAGCAGTTACCTGGGTAACTATGGCTACACCTTC
>TRBD2|few|TRBV5-8|TRBJ2-5
CASSLVIEASGQETQYF
TGTGCCAGCAGCTTGGTCATCGAGGCTAGCGGCCAAGAGACCCAGTACTTC
>.|.|TRBV28|TRBJ2-7
CASSLFGGATISEQYF
TGTGCCAGCAGTTTATTCGGTGGGGCCACCATTTCCGAGCAGTACTTC
>.|.|TRBV27|TRBJ1-4
CASSFFGIGEKLFF
TGTGCCAGCAGTTTCTTCGGGATTGGGGAAAAACTGTTTTTT
>.|.|TRBV27|TRBJ1-6
CASSLSMVGNSPLHF
TGTGCCAGCAGTTTATCGATGGTGGGGAATTCACCCCTCCACTTT
>TRBD1|once|TRBV3-1|TRBJ1-5
CVSSQGGGGGGQPQHF
TGTGTCAGCAGCCAAGGGGGAGGGGGCGGTGGTCAGCCCCAGCATTTT
>TRBD2|.|TRBV7-9|TRBJ2-5
CASNPRLAPETQYF
TGTGCCAGCAACCCAAGACTAGCCCCAGAGACCCAGTACTTC
>.|few|TRBV4-1|TRBJ2-1
CASSQVGNPDNEQFF
TGCGCCAGCAGCCAAGTGGGAAACCCCGACAATGAGCAGTTCTTC
>.|few|TRBV12-3/TRBV12-4|TRBJ1-2
CASIPDGATNYGYTF
TGTGCCAGCATCCCGGACGGAGCTACTAACTATGGCTACACCTTC
>TRBD1|few|TRBV6-2/TRBV6-3|TRBJ2-5
CASSRRTGSAGETQYF
TGTGCCAGCAGTCGTCGGACAGGGTCGGCGGGGGAGACCCAGTACTTC
>.|.|TRBV21-1|TRBJ2-3
CASTSLSASGDDTDTQYF
TGTGCCAGCACCTCCCTAAGCGCTAGCGGGGACGACACAGATACGCAGTATTTT
>.|few|TRBV3-1|TRBJ2-5
CASSQDRTQSYSKRPQYF
TGTGCCAGCAGCCAAGACAGGACGCAATCTTATTCTAAGAGACCCCAGTACTTC
>.|few|TRBV29-1|TRBJ2-3
CSATLDTQYF
TGCAGCGCGACATTAGATACGCAGTATTTT
>.|.|TRBV7-2|TRBJ2-4
CASRGVADGIQYF
TGTGCCAGCAGAGGGGTGGCAGACGGCATTCAGTACTTC
>.|.|TRBV6-5|TRBJ2-7
CASSYGREGTTEQYF
TGTGCCAGCAGTTACGGGCGTGAAGGCACTACCGAGCAGTACTTC
>.|.|TRBV12-3/TRBV12-4|TRBJ2-5
CASRVWGAETQYF
TGTGCCAGCAGGGTGTGGGGGGCCGAGACCCAGTACTTC
>.|many|TRBV7-2|TRBJ2-7
CASSLAGVEQYF
TGTGCCAGCAGCTTAGCAGGGGTCGAGCAGTACTTC
>TRBD1|.|TRBV5-1|TRBJ2-7
CASSTWTGVVNEQYF
TGCGCCAGCAGCACCTGGACAGGGGTTGTAAACGAGCAGTACTTC
>.|few|TRBV9|TRBJ2-5
CASSGWGGPQETQYF
TGTGCCAGCAGCGGCTGGGGGGGCCCCCAAGAGACCCAGTACTTC
>.|.|TRBV5-6|TRBJ2-5
CASSVQHGQETQYF
TGTGCCAGCAGCGTGCAACACGGCCAAGAGACCCAGTACTTC
>TRBD1|few|TRBV12-3/TRBV12-4|TRBJ2-7
CASRIQGTYEQYF
TGTGCCAGCAGGATACAGGGGACCTACGAGCAGTACTTC
>.|.|TRBV11-2|TRBJ2-5
CASSWGGYYTQETQYF
TGTGCCAGCAGCTGGGGGGGCTACTATACCCAAGAGACCCAGTACTTC
>.|.|TRBV20-1|TRBJ1-5
CSARERGRDSNQPQHF
TGCAGTGCTAGAGAACGAGGCCGTGATAGCAATCAGCCCCAGCATTTT
>.|.|TRBV7-2|TRBJ1-5
CASRKAGDQPQHF
TGTGCCAGCAGGAAAGCGGGGGATCAGCCCCAGCATTTT
>.|.|TRBV4-2|TRBJ1-5
CASSQADEARDQPQNF
TGTGCCAGCAGCCAAGCGGATGAGGCCCGAGATCAGCCCCAGAATTTT
>TRBD1|many|TRBV7-2|TRBJ1-2
CASSLRDRDGYTF
TGTGCCAGCAGTTTAAGGGACAGGGATGGCTACACCTTC
>.|.|TRBV3-1|TRBJ1-1
CASSPRGGMNTEAFF
TGTGCCAGCAGCCCTCGCGGCGGCATGAACACTGAAGCTTTCTTT